This passage covers 13 T cell receptor beta chains from one sample sequenced in a study of cytomegalovirus exposure and HLA in healthy donors. Both 60 Vbeta primers and 13 Jbeta primers went into the PCR. The table came from immunoSEQ multiplex PCR; TCRdb's copy has only in-frame clones and leaves some out. The repertoire holds approximately 90,000 clones, about 80% seen once, with more than 1.3% in the top ten. Sample: PBMCs. These receptors were obtained from a male donor in good health and CMV-seronegative.

The V gene is TRBV2, the J gene TRBJ1-1, with 12 bases aligning to TRBD1. The CDR3 has 16 amino acids. CDR1 is SNHLY and CDR2 is FYNNEI in the germline V gene. J lost 10 bases, V lost 7 bases, and 16 bases had no gene match. DNA of the CDR3: TGTGCCAGCATCCCTCTGGGCGGGACAGGGGGCGGCGGAGCTTTCTTT. This gives the protein CASIPLGGTGGGGAFF. Using reference TRBV2 and TRBJ1-1 for the parts outside the CDR3, the full variable domain is EPEVTQTPSHQVTQMGQEVILRCVPISNHLYFYWYRQILGQKVEFLVSFYNNEISEKSEIFDDQFSVERPDGSNFTLKIRSTKLEDSAMYFCASIPLGGTGGGGAFFGQGTRLTVV.

The CDR3 protein is CASRSGGPGTEKLFF. CDR3 nucleotides: TGTGCCAGCCGCTCGGGGGGGCCCGGGACCGAAAAACTGTTTTTT. V gene TRBV28 combines with J gene TRBJ1-4, with D perhaps TRBD1 (6 bases). V lost 8 bases, J lost 8 bases, and 21 bases lay in between. CDR1 and CDR2 (germline): MDHEN, SYDVKM. This CDR3 spans 15 amino acids.

The gene calls are TRBV28 and TRBJ2-1, with TRBD2 matching 7 bases. Trimming removed 5 bases from V and 2 bases from J; junction bases left unmatched: 6. The CDR3 is 15 amino acids. CDR1 MDHEN and CDR2 SYDVKM come from the germline V gene. In DNA form, the CDR3 reads TGTGCCAGCAGTCTCGCGGGAGTTGCCTACAATGAGCAGTTCTTC. This gives the protein CASSLAGVAYNEQFF.

The CDR3, as DNA: TGTGCCAGCAGCTTGGCTAGTCTCTTACAGGGTAACACCGGGGAGCTGTTTTTT. Its protein is CASSLASLLQGNTGELFF. The chain joins TRBV5-7 to TRBJ2-2, with a possible D match to TRBD1 (6 bases). TRBV5-7 is identified as an open reading frame with a role that is uncertain. The germline V and J ends were trimmed by 0 bases and 2 bases, with 17 bases remaining between them. The length of the CDR3 is 18 residues.

CDR3 residues: CASSESETAPPEQYF. CDR3 DNA sequence: TGTGCCAGCAGCGAATCCGAGACAGCTCCTCCCGAGCAGTACTTC. The rearrangement links TRBV9 to TRBJ2-7, with D possibly TRBD1 on 5 matching bases. The CDR3 covers 15 residues. V lost 3 bases and J lost 6, with 19 bases in between. CDR1 and CDR2 (germline): SGDLS, YYNGEE.

V is TRBV9 and J is TRBJ2-3, with D perhaps TRBD2 (5 bases). This CDR3 comprises 15 residues. The V gene's germline CDR1 is SGDLS and CDR2 YYNGEE. Trimming removed 5 bases from V and 2 bases from J, with 15 bases in between. CDR3 loop: CASSVSALDTDTQYF. The CDR3, as DNA: TGTGCCAGCAGTGTTAGCGCACTCGACACAGATACGCAGTATTTT. The whole variable domain, filled in from reference TRBV9 and TRBJ2-3, reads DSGVTQTPKHLITATGQRVTLRCSPRSGDLSVYWYQQSLDQGLQFLIQYYNGEERAKGNILERFSAQQFPDLHSELNLSSLELGDSALYFCASSVSALDTDTQYFGPGTRLTVL.

V gene TRBV5-1 combines with J gene TRBJ2-7, with D maybe TRBD1 (5 bases). Germline V gives CDR1 SGHRS, CDR2 YFSETQ. The V gene lost 4 bases and the J gene lost 4 bases, with 15 bases spanning the gap. This CDR3 has 14 amino acids. The CDR3 DNA follows: TGCGCCAGCAGCGTAGCAGGGTCATGGTACGAGCAGTACTTC. This codes for CASSVAGSWYEQYF.

This clone was picked up a small number of times. The J gene is TRBJ2-1, the V gene TRBV6-4; 8 nucleotides align to TRBD2. CDR1 is MRHNA and CDR2 is SNTAGT in the germline V gene. V shed 2 bases and J 5 bases; nucleotides not matched to a gene: 2. This CDR3 spans 14 amino acids. CDR3 bases: TGTGCCAGCAGTGACACTAGCGGTGACAATGAGCAGTTCTTC. Its translation is CASSDTSGDNEQFF.

This sequence joins TRBV5-1 and TRBJ2-1; 7 bases align to TRBD2. Germline V gene lookup returns CDR1 SGHRS and CDR2 YFSETQ. Trimming cost V 2 bases and J 3 bases; bases outside gene matches: 5. CDR3 length: 15 amino acids. CDR3: CASSFSGNGYNEQFF. The CDR3 bases are TGCGCCAGCAGCTTCAGCGGGAATGGCTACAATGAGCAGTTCTTC.

The chain links TRBV6-1 to TRBJ2-5; 9 bases line up with TRBD1. V was pared by 4 bases and J by 1 base, with 7 bases of the junction left unmatched. This CDR3 has 16 amino acids. Germline V gives CDR1 MNHNS, CDR2 SASEGT. CDR3 bases: TGTGCCAGCAGTGTAACGGGACAGGGCGCCCAAGAGACCCAGTACTTC. Protein sequence: CASSVTGQGAQETQYF.

The chain is built from TRBV5-1 and TRBJ2-7, with TRBD1 as a possible D gene (6 bases). CDR3 size: 15 residues. The V end was cut by 3 bases, the J end by 2 bases, with 15 bases between. Germline CDR1 reads SGHRS; CDR2 reads YFSETQ. Here the CDR3 reads CASSSQQGGPYEQYF. The CDR3 region has the DNA TGCGCCAGCAGCTCGCAACAGGGTGGGCCCTACGAGCAGTACTTC.

For this clone: The junction shows a germline mismatch at one end, possibly a read error. This rearrangement joins TRBV7-2 to TRBJ2-2; the D gene is possibly TRBD1 (5 bases). The CDR3 is 17 residues long. Germline V CDR1 and CDR2: SGHTA, FQGNSA. CDR3 protein: CASSQAGSEINTGELFF. CDR3 nucleotide sequence: TGCGCCAGCAGCCAAGCAGGGTCCGAGATAAACACCGGGGAGCTGTTTTTT.

The rearrangement uses TRBV10-3 and TRBJ2-1; TRBD1 might be the D (5 bases). The CDR3 runs 14 residues. Germline-derived CDR1 and CDR2 are ENHRY and SYGVKD. V lost 7 bases and J lost 2, with 12 bases in between. The chain's CDR3 is CAIKRTPAYNEQFF. The CDR3 DNA is TGTGCCATCAAGAGGACACCCGCCTACAATGAGCAGTTCTTC.